This TCR beta chain was recorded in a study of T cells expressing NK-cell markers. Looking at the study overall: Sorted CD3+CD56+NKG2C+, CD3+CD56+NKG2C- and CD3+CD56-NKG2C+ T cells supplied TCR beta repertoires.

TCRdb re-called the 5' RACE reads and catalogs CDR3 proteins one per entry, DNA excluded. In all, the sample yields about half a million distinct CDR3 sequences. CDR1 is LNHDA, CDR2 SQIVND, per germline (reference sequence). The CDR3 is 15 amino acids. Details on this clonotype: What it binds is unknown.

Whole-study findings and limits: The study left the HCMV specificity of expanded NKG2C+ T cell clones unresolved.

The rearrangement joins TRBV19 to TRBJ1-2; the TCRdb call, TRBD1, lacks DNA for checking. This TCR derives from a woman between 45 and 65 years old in good health. Sample: blood T cells: a sorted CD56 or NKG2C T cell subset, CD4+ or CD8+ T cells, or bulk PBMC T cells (not recorded which). CDR3 loop: CASSISGTVVDGYTF.